This T cell receptor (beta chain) is from a study of CD8+ T cells in alopecia areata. Extraction of RNA preceded its reverse transcription into cDNA, which served as the sequencing template. The data were produced by immunoSEQ multiplex PCR, yet TCRdb's version contains in-frame clones alone and is incomplete. This table holds 180,000 or so clones, about 70% found once. V dropped 9 bases and J dropped 5; count of bases not matched to a gene: 10. The CDR3 totals 14 residues. From germline, CDR1 is SNHLY and CDR2 FYNNEI. The source was CD8+ T cells sorted from blood, collected at week 0. The chain has TRBV2 and TRBJ1-1; 9 bases agree with TRBD1. The receptor was isolated from a human donor with alopecia areata. The CDR3 loop reads CASETGGAGTEAFF. The CDR3, as DNA: TGTGCCAGTGAAACAGGGGGCGCAGGGACTGAAGCTTTCTTT.